This entry lists 3 T cell receptor beta chains sequenced from one sample in a study of blood T cells in healthy people across ages. A sample-barcoded 5' primer and a J-beta primer mix were used in a second PCR of roughly 6 to 12 cycles. MiXCR was run by TCRdb on the 5' RACE reads, yielding one entry per CDR3 protein. The sample includes over 600,000 distinct CDR3 sequences, about 45% of them seen just once. Sequenced input: blood. These receptor sequences come from a man older than 75 in good health.

V and J are TRBV30 and TRBJ2-1, with 14 bases that match TRBD2. The V and J ends lost 6 bases and 6 bases, in that order; junction bases with no gene match: 7. The CDR3 is 15 residues long. CDR1 and CDR2 (germline): GTSNPN, SVGIG (reference sequence). CDR3 loop: CACPTSGRVPNEQFF. The CDR3, as DNA: TGTGCCTGTCCGACTAGCGGGAGGGTCCCCAATGAGCAGTTCTTC.

The J gene is TRBJ2-1, the V gene TRBV5-1, with a tentative D call TRBD1 (6 bases). The V gene's germline CDR1 is SGHRS and CDR2 YFSETQ. V lost 4 bases to trimming and J lost 6 bases, with 17 bases between them. There are 15 residues in the CDR3. The chain's CDR3 is CASSPELRGGNEQFF. The CDR3 bases are TGCGCCAGCAGCCCGGAGCTTAGAGGGGGCAATGAGCAGTTCTTC.

This clonotype was counted at least ten times. This chain links TRBV2 with TRBJ2-7; 9 nucleotides match TRBD1. The CDR3 extends over 15 amino acids. From germline, CDR1 is SNHLY and CDR2 FYNNEI. V lost 3 bases to trimming and J lost 6 bases; unmatched junction nucleotides: 9. CDR3 sequence: CASSDEGQGFSEQYF. CDR3 nucleotides: TGTGCCAGCAGTGATGAAGGACAGGGGTTTTCCGAGCAGTACTTC. Combining the CDR3 with reference TRBV2 and TRBJ2-7 gives the whole variable domain EPEVTQTPSHQVTQMGQEVILRCVPISNHLYFYWYRQILGQKVEFLVSFYNNEISEKSEIFDDQFSVERPDGSNFTLKIRSTKLEDSAMYFCASSDEGQGFSEQYFGPGTRLTVT.